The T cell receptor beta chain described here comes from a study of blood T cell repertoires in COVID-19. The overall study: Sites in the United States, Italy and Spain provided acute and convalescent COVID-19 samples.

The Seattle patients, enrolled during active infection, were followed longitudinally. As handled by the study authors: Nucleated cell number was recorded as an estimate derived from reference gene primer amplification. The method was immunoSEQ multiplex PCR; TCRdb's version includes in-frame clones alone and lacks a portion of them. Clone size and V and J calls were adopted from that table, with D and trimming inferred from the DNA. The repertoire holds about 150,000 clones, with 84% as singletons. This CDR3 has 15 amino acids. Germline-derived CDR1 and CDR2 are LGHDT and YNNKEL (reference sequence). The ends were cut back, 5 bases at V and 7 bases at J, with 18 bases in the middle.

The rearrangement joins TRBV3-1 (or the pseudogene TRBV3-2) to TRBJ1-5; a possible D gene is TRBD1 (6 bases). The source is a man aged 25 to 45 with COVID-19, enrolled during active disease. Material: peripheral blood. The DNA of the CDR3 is TGTGCCAGCAGCACGAGTTCGATACAGGGACAGCCCCAGCATTTT. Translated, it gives CASSTSSIQGQPQHF.